These 23 T cell receptor beta chains share one sample of origin, sequenced in a study of human T cells and chemical hapten exposure. In TCRdb, the RACE reads were re-called with MiXCR into one record per CDR3 protein. The data contain roughly 360,000 distinct CDR3 sequences, 4.8% of them seen just once; the ten biggest clones take up about 2.2%. Time point specified: patch test 1, 2 weeks after DPC sensitization. The treatment here: therapeutic diphenylcyclopropenone sensitization with weekly scalp DPC. The input for sequencing was whole blood, taken in connection with sensitization to the hapten diphenylcyclopropenone (DPC). The source of these receptors is a woman in her 50s with alopecia areata. Some clones in this sample may be carry-over from other donors' samples.

This clonotype came up many times. The chain combines TRBV7-9 with TRBJ2-1, with TRBD2 matching 12 bases. In germline, CDR1 is SEHNR, CDR2 FQNEAQ (reference sequence). The V segment lost 3 bases and the J segment 7 bases; nucleotides outside the gene matches: 10. CDR3 length equals 17 residues. CDR3 nucleotides: TGTGCCAGCAGCTTTAGGGGCCGACTAGCGGGGGAAAATGAGCAGTTCTTC. Encoded protein: CASSFRGRLAGENEQFF.

This clonotype appeared once. This may come from a read error, since a much larger clone is one base off. The gene calls are TRBV4-1 and TRBJ2-7, with D possibly being TRBD1 (6 bases). The CDR3 has 13 amino acids. The ends were cut back, 1 base at V and 8 bases at J, with 12 bases in the middle. CDR1 and CDR2 (germline): MGHRA, YSYEKL. The CDR3 sequence: CASSQVTGYKQYF. As DNA, the CDR3 is TGCGCCAGCAGCCAAGTAACAGGGTACAAGCAGTACTTC.

This clonotype has ten or more counts. This chain connects TRBV11-2 to TRBJ1-3; D gene ambiguous. The V gene lost 2 bases and the J gene lost 4 bases, with 3 bases spanning the gap. CDR3 length: 12 amino acids. CDR1 is SGHAT and CDR2 is FQNNGV in the germline V gene. CDR3: CASSLQGNTIYF. In nucleotides, the CDR3 is TGTGCCAGCAGCTTACAGGGAAACACCATATATTTT.

In its sample, this clonotype was seen a few times. CDR3 in DNA: TGCGCCAGCAGCTTGGTACATATGAACACTGAAGCTTTCTTT. It is translated as CASSLVHMNTEAFF. V usage is TRBV5-1 and J usage is TRBJ1-1; D ambiguous. The CDR3 consists of 14 residues. Germline CDR1 reads SGHRS; CDR2 reads YFSETQ. Trimming took 0 bases from V and 0 from J, leaving 6 bases between them.

This clonotype was counted at least ten times. V gene TRBV4-3 combines with J gene TRBJ2-2, with D unresolved. Germline CDR1 and CDR2: LGHNA and YSLEER. The CDR3 contains 15 residues. V lost 4 bases and J lost 2, with 11 bases in between. Here the CDR3 reads CASSLGVPNTGELFF. The CDR3 DNA sequence: TGCGCCAGCAGCCTTGGAGTTCCCAACACCGGGGAGCTGTTTTTT.

This clonotype was seen ten or more times. The chain couples TRBV7-3 to TRBJ1-3; maybe TRBD1 (5 bases). Trimming left V 5 bases short and J 2 bases short, with 13 bases between. CDR3 size: 15 residues. Germline CDR1 SGHTA, CDR2 FQGTGA. In nucleotides, the CDR3 is TGTGCCAGCAGCCCCGGTGTGGGGGCTGGAAACACCATATATTTT. Translating it yields CASSPGVGAGNTIYF.

There are many counts of this clonotype. The chain has TRBV20-1 and TRBJ1-2, with D perhaps matching TRBD1 (6 bases). V lost 0 bases and J 4 bases, leaving 12 bases between the germline ends. The CDR3 length is 14 residues. CDR1 is DFQATT and CDR2 is SNEGSKA in the germline V gene (reference sequence). CDR3 DNA: TGCAGTGCTAGAGATGGGACACGCGTCTATGGCTACACCTTC. As protein: CSARDGTRVYGYTF.

This clonotype has at least ten counts. This sequence joins TRBV10-3 and TRBJ1-2; TRBD1 matches 8 bases. J was trimmed by 2 bases and V by 7 bases; bases with no gene match: 6. Germline V gene data show CDR1 as ENHRY and CDR2 as SYGVKD. CDR3 length: 14 amino acids. CDR3 DNA sequence: TGTGCCATCACCTCAAGGACAGGGAACTATGGCTACACCTTC. Translation gives CAITSRTGNYGYTF.

V is TRBV4-1 and J is TRBJ2-7, with 12 nucleotides matching TRBD1. The CDR3 is 14 residues long. CDR1 and CDR2 (germline): MGHRA, YSYEKL. V was clipped by 4 bases and J by 6 bases; unmatched bases: 4. The DNA for the CDR3 is TGCGCCAGCAGCCCGGGACAGGGGGCCAGCGAGCAGTACTTC. Translating it yields CASSPGQGASEQYF.

The table lists this clonotype with a few counts. This chain joins TRBV29-1 and TRBJ1-1; the match to TRBD1 covers 8 bases. The CDR3 is made up of 14 amino acids. The V and J ends lost 3 bases and 5 bases, in that order; junction bases with no gene match: 8. The germline gives CDR1 SQVTM, CDR2 ANQGSEA. The CDR3 protein is CSVDLQGVDTEAFF. The DNA for the CDR3 is TGCAGCGTTGATTTACAGGGGGTAGATACTGAAGCTTTCTTT.

In its sample, this clonotype was seen many times. V usage is TRBV10-3 and J usage is TRBJ2-7; 8 bases are a match to TRBD2. The CDR3 covers 14 residues. Looked up from germline, CDR1 is ENHRY and CDR2 is SYGVKD. V was pared by 10 bases and J by 1 base, with 9 bases of the junction left unmatched. CDR3 protein: CATQVTSESYEQYF. DNA of the CDR3: TGTGCCACCCAGGTGACTAGCGAGTCCTACGAGCAGTACTTC.

This clonotype was seen at least ten times. The chain recombines TRBV20-1 with TRBJ2-7; D might be TRBD1 (5 bases). Trimming shortened V by 6 bases and J by 3 bases, and 12 bases separated the two germline ends. This CDR3 contains 12 residues. Looked up from germline, CDR1 is DFQATT and CDR2 is SNEGSKA (reference sequence). The CDR3 is CSAGRRDYEQYF. As DNA, the CDR3 is TGCAGTGCCGGGCGCAGGGACTACGAGCAGTACTTC.

The chain employs TRBV28 and TRBJ2-7; no definite D call. V lost 9 bases and J 6 bases, leaving 12 bases between the germline ends. The CDR3 spans 11 residues. Germline CDR1 and CDR2: MDHEN and SYDVKM. The DNA of the CDR3 is TGTGCCAGTCGATCCGGGTCCGAGCAGTACTTC. This codes for CASRSGSEQYF.

In its sample, this clonotype was seen many times. The CDR3 region has the DNA TGTGCCAGCAGTTTTTCGGGGATTAATGAAAAACTGTTTTTT. Its protein is CASSFSGINEKLFF. The chain carries TRBV28 and TRBJ1-4; D uncertain. V dropped 3 bases and J dropped 4 bases, with 9 bases sitting between them. Germline V gene sequence: CDR1 MDHEN, CDR2 SYDVKM. The CDR3 consists of 14 residues. Full variable domain (outside the CDR3, taken from reference TRBV28 and TRBJ1-4): DVKVTQSSRYLVKRTGEKVFLECVQDMDHENMFWYRQDPGLGLRLIYFSYDVKMKEKGDIPEGYSVSREKKERFSLILESASTNQTSMYLCASSFSGINEKLFFGSGTQLSVL.

There are many counts of this clonotype. This chain uses TRBV30 with TRBJ1-1; D gene unclear. Germline CDR1 and CDR2: GTSNPN and SVGIG (reference sequence). The CDR3 totals 13 residues. V dropped 4 bases and J dropped 5 bases, with 14 bases sitting between them. The DNA for the CDR3 is TGTGCCTGGACCTCCGGCCTGGGTACTGAAGCTTTCTTT. This codes for CAWTSGLGTEAFF.

This clonotype was recorded a few times. The J gene is TRBJ2-2, the V gene TRBV24-1; 8 bases agree with TRBD1. There are 17 residues in the CDR3. CDR1 is KGHDR, CDR2 SFDVKD, per germline. J lost 3 bases, V lost 3 bases, and 8 bases had no gene match. The CDR3 sequence: CATSDPRDRTDTGELFF. The CDR3 coding sequence is TGTGCCACCAGTGATCCGAGGGACAGGACTGACACCGGGGAGCTGTTTTTT.

This clonotype was observed at least ten times. V is TRBV11-2 and J is TRBJ2-3; no clear D gene. Trimming pared 1 base from V and 10 bases from J, leaving 15 bases between. Germline V lookup: CDR1 SGHAT, CDR2 FQNNGV. The CDR3 is 14 residues long. DNA of the CDR3: TGTGCCAGCAGCTTAGGTGACCCCAAAGGTCCGCAGTATTTT. It is translated as CASSLGDPKGPQYF.

This clonotype was observed many times. This chain connects TRBV7-2 to TRBJ2-1; D not resolved. There are 15 residues in the CDR3. Germline V lookup: CDR1 SGHTA, CDR2 FQGNSA. Trimming cost V 2 bases and J 0 bases, with 8 bases left between them. CDR3 bases: TGTGCCAGCAGCTTAACTGATAACTCCTACAATGAGCAGTTCTTC. It encodes CASSLTDNSYNEQFF.

The V and J genes are TRBV6-1 and TRBJ2-7, with a weak D call TRBD1 (6 bases). V gave up 3 bases and J gave up 4 bases, with 13 bases separating them. CDR1 and CDR2 from the germline V gene are MNHNS and SASEGT. This CDR3 has 14 amino acids. The CDR3: CASSDPRGKYEQYF. As DNA, the CDR3 is TGTGCCAGCAGTGATCCCAGGGGCAAGTACGAGCAGTACTTC.

In its sample, this clonotype was seen a few times. The CDR3 loop reads CASSPGTVLGEQYF. In DNA, the CDR3 is TGTGCCAGCAGTCCTGGGACAGTACTGGGCGAGCAGTACTTC. V usage is TRBV12-3 or TRBV12-4 and J usage is TRBJ2-7; TRBD1 agrees at 7 bases. With V trimmed by 5 bases and J by 6 bases, 10 bases remained unmatched. The CDR3 has 14 residues.

This clonotype was seen a handful of times. V and J are TRBV10-3 and TRBJ1-2, with TRBD1 matching 9 bases. The CDR3 covers 15 residues. The V gene end was trimmed by 3 bases and the J gene end by 5 bases; junction bases not matched to a gene: 7. Germline-derived CDR1 and CDR2 are ENHRY and SYGVKD. The CDR3 reads CAISDRGQGIYGYTF. The CDR3, as DNA: TGTGCCATCAGTGACAGGGGACAGGGAATTTATGGCTACACCTTC.

This clonotype was observed a few times. The gene calls are TRBV12-3 or TRBV12-4 and TRBJ2-3; D is unresolved. CDR3 size: 14 residues. V lost 5 bases to trimming and J lost 0 bases, with 9 bases between them. CDR3 in amino acids: CASSHSTSTDTQYF. The CDR3 DNA reads as TGTGCCAGCAGTCATTCCACTAGCACAGATACGCAGTATTTT.

In its sample, this clonotype was seen a few times. The J gene is TRBJ2-3, the V gene TRBV11-2; 9 bases fit TRBD2. V trimming: 1 base; J trimming: 5 bases; junction bases outside the gene matches: 7. CDR1 is SGHAT and CDR2 is FQNNGV in the germline V gene. The CDR3 has 16 residues. The CDR3 DNA reads as TGTGCCAGCAGCTTAGCGGCTAGCGGGACCGTAGATACGCAGTATTTT. Encoded protein: CASSLAASGTVDTQYF.